The clone carrying this TCR beta chain was found many times. Its antigen is not identified. This record comes from a study of identical twins. Study outcomes and limitations: Twin-shared out-of-frame alpha sequences showed excess low generation probability. It was cross-sectional statistical analysis, not following the same donors, that the conclusions relied on.

Unique molecular identifiers were in the cDNA, with template-switch universal primer binding. TCRdb used MiXCR to reprocess the 5' RACE reads, holding one entry per CDR3 protein. The table includes 250,000 or so distinct CDR3 sequences, 5.5% to 8% detected once. Trimming took off 0 bases at V and 9 bases at J, with 12 bases between the two ends. The CDR3 consists of 14 residues. Germline V gene sequence: CDR1 LNHNV, CDR2 YYDKDF (reference sequence). Healthy Caucasian donors formed the entire cohort. The same data also contributed to another study, on yellow fever vaccine responses in identical twins.

Sequenced sample: memory (CD45RO+) T cells sorted from blood. The sequence was collected from a woman between 18 and 30 years old in good health. The chain uses TRBV15 and TRBJ2-1; D uncertain. The CDR3 bases are TGTGCCACCAGCAGAGATCGGACCATCGGTGAGCAGTTCTTC. Protein product: CATSRDRTIGEQFF.